This T cell receptor (beta chain) stems from a study of CD8+ T cells in alopecia areata. Following RNA extraction, reverse transcription yielded cDNA that acted as the sequencing template. Using immunoSEQ multiplex PCR, the repertoire was profiled, and TCRdb retains in-frame clones only, with some absent. The sample lists some 200,000 clones, about three fifths occurring once. Specified treatment: oral pan-JAK inhibitor, 5-10 mg twice daily. The CDR3 totals 13 residues. V was trimmed by 5 bases and J by 2 bases, leaving 9 bases between them. Germline V lookup: CDR1 SEHNR, CDR2 FQNEAQ (reference sequence).

The chain carries TRBV7-9 and TRBJ1-2; D ambiguous. Source: CD4+ T cells sorted from blood, taken at week 4, from a patient treated with tofacitinib. This TCR derives from a human donor with alopecia areata. The CDR3 sequence is CASSREPNYGYTF. CDR3 sequence (DNA): TGTGCCAGCAGCCGTGAACCGAACTATGGCTACACCTTC.